A selection of T cell receptor beta chains follows, all from one sample in a study of spatial heterogeneity in lung cancer. TCRdb passed the 5' RACE reads through MiXCR, listing each CDR3 protein once. The data show approximately 52,000 distinct CDR3 sequences, roughly 5.2% seen once. Sequences were derived from PBMCs, sampled at surgery. The receptors were gathered from a male donor with early-stage non-small cell lung cancer. The CDR3 runs from the conserved cysteine through the conserved F or W. Each record gives: V gene, D gene, J gene, clone size, CDR3 DNA, CDR3 protein. The D gene is left open where the match is weak. For some rows the clone size is stated as once, few or many, or as a class when expanded; others skip it.

TRBV5-8	NA	TRBJ2-5	NA	TGTGCCAGCAGCTCCGAAGTCCTGGGGGAGACCCAGTACTTC	CASSSEVLGETQYF
TRBV29-1	NA	TRBJ1-2	many	TGCAGCGTTGTTGTCGTAGGCCTGGGAGGCTACACCTTC	CSVVVVGLGGYTF
TRBV3-1	TRBD2	TRBJ2-3	many	TGTGCCAGCAGCCAAGAGGGAGGGCCGGCAGATACGCAGTATTTT	CASSQEGGPADTQYF
TRBV29-1	NA	TRBJ2-7	many	TGCAGCGTTGAAGATGGGGGGAGCCGCTACGAGCAGTACTTC	CSVEDGGSRYEQYF
TRBV29-1	NA	TRBJ2-3	medium-sized	TGCAGCGTTGAGTGGCAGGGCACAGATACGCAGTATTTT	CSVEWQGTDTQYF
TRBV20-1	NA	TRBJ2-7	many	TGCAGTGCACAGATTGCCTCGTCGCATACCTACGAGCAGTACTTC	CSAQIASSHTYEQYF
TRBV5-1	NA	TRBJ2-2	many	TGCGCCAGCAGCCCCCCCGATAGCGGGGAGCTGTTTTTT	CASSPPDSGELFF
TRBV12-3/TRBV12-4	NA	TRBJ2-1	many	TGTGCCAGCAGTTTGAAGGCGGGAATTGCGTTCTTC	CASSLKAGIAFF
TRBV29-1	NA	TRBJ2-4	many	TGCAGCGCCCTAGAAAACATTCAGTACTTC	CSALENIQYF
TRBV7-3	NA	TRBJ2-3	NA	TGTGCCAGCAGCTTAACAGGATCAGATACGCAGTATTTT	CASSLTGSDTQYF
TRBV2	TRBD2	TRBJ2-3	many	TGTGCCAGCAGTGGGTGGACTAGCGGGCGCCTCACAGATACGCAGTATTTT	CASSGWTSGRLTDTQYF
TRBV6-2/TRBV6-3	TRBD1	TRBJ1-5	few	TGTGCCAGCAGTTACCGGACAGGGGGCGCGAGCAATCAGCCCCAGCATTTT	CASSYRTGGASNQPQHF
TRBV2	NA	TRBJ1-3	medium-sized	TGTGCCAGCAAATTAGGTGACTCTGGAAACACCATATATTTT	CASKLGDSGNTIYF
TRBV7-9	NA	TRBJ2-7	few	TGTGCCAGCAGCTTAGTTGGGGTTTTCTCCTACGAGCAGTACTTC	CASSLVGVFSYEQYF
TRBV12-3/TRBV12-4	TRBD2	TRBJ2-2	many	TGTGCCAGCAGTTATGTAGCGGGAAGTGGAGGCCCCGGGGAGCTGTTTTTT	CASSYVAGSGGPGELFF
TRBV7-9	TRBD1	TRBJ2-2	many	TGTGCCAGCAGCCCTGGACAGGGGGCTCAATCAGACACCGGGGAGCTGTTTTTT	CASSPGQGAQSDTGELFF
TRBV5-1	NA	TRBJ1-1	few	TGCGCCAGCAGCCAGACGACGGGAGTCACTGAAGCTTTCTTT	CASSQTTGVTEAFF
TRBV20-1	NA	TRBJ2-1	many	TGCAGTGCTAGGGGACACTACTCCTACAATGAGCAGTTCTTC	CSARGHYSYNEQFF
TRBV6-5	NA	TRBJ2-5	few	TGTGCCAGCAGGGTATACGGGCAACAAGAGACCCAGTACTTC	CASRVYGQQETQYF
TRBV29-1	TRBD1	TRBJ2-3	many	TGCAGCGTGCCCCTGCAGGGGGCATCAGATACGCAGTATTTT	CSVPLQGASDTQYF
TRBV19	NA	TRBJ1-4	many	TGTGCCAGCAGCAAGACAGTGAATGAAAAACTGTTTTTT	CASSKTVNEKLFF
TRBV5-1	TRBD1	TRBJ2-1	many	TGCGCCAGCGCCGACAGGGCCTCCTACAATGAGCAGTTCTTC	CASADRASYNEQFF
TRBV20-1	NA	TRBJ1-5	many	TGCAGTGCTAGTGAAGGGAATCAGCCCCAGCATTTT	CSASEGNQPQHF
TRBV27	TRBD1	TRBJ1-4	many	TGTGCCAGCAGTTTGGACAGGGCATTGGAAAAACTGTTTTTT	CASSLDRALEKLFF
TRBV7-9	TRBD1	TRBJ1-5	many	TGTGCCAGCAGCCCAACAGGACAGGGCGGACAGCCCCAGCATTTT	CASSPTGQGGQPQHF
TRBV7-2	NA	TRBJ2-1	NA	TGTGCCAGCAGCTTAGTGTCTGACGAGCAGTTCTTC	CASSLVSDEQFF
TRBV7-3	TRBD1	TRBJ2-1	many	TGTGCCAGCAGCCAGGGACAGACTACCTACAATGAGCAGTTCTTC	CASSQGQTTYNEQFF
TRBV7-2	NA	TRBJ2-5	many	TGTGCCAGCAGCTTAGATTCGGAGACCCAGTACTTC	CASSLDSETQYF
TRBV5-4	NA	TRBJ1-1	many	TGTGCCAGCAGCGGGGGTATGAACACTGAAGCTTTCTTT	CASSGGMNTEAFF